This TCR beta chain originates from a study of a mutant IDH1 vaccine in newly diagnosed glioma. Background on the study: Treated individuals were approximately 62% male and roughly 40% female, averaging approximately 40 years of age. Most patients had received both radiotherapy and temozolomide, the prior options being radiotherapy, temozolomide, or both.

Study-wide results and limits: Variations in leading peripheral T cell clonotypes appeared to have no connection with pseudoprogression. Among all patients, vaccine-induced immune responses occurred in around 95%.

This clone came up a few times. Its antigen is undetermined. Additional DNA sequences in this sample encode the identical CDR3. As to time point: week 23, last vaccination. Every vaccine dose comprised 300 ug of mutant IDH1 20-mer peptide plus topical imiquimod. Data came from immunoSEQ multiplex PCR; TCRdb stores just in-frame clones and leaves some out. The sample has just over 65,000 clones; roughly 84% are singletons. The CDR3 has 15 amino acids. Germline assignment: CDR1 SEHNR and CDR2 FQNEAQ (reference sequence). V dropped 6 bases and J dropped 1 base, with 13 bases sitting between them. The sample consisted of PBMCs, taken from a glioma patient whose treatment included an IDH1 peptide vaccine. The genes are TRBV7-9 and TRBJ1-5; D gene unclear. The clonotype comes from a man between 18 and 29 years old with glioma. The CDR3 reads CASSLGGYSNQPQHF. CDR3 nucleotides: TGTGCCAGCAGTCTCGGAGGTTACAGCAATCAGCCCCAGCATTTT.